Below, one T cell receptor beta chain is given with its context. The antigen remains undetermined. Total RNA amounts of at least 6 micrograms were extracted per sample. This sample is drawn from a study of blood T cells in healthy people across ages. Study results and limitations: Considered underestimates were the diversity estimates obtained from one million T cells. There were more naive CD4+ cells and higher diversity in long-lived donors than in aged donors.

Primed by a sample-barcoded 5' primer and a J-beta primer mix, a second PCR proceeded for 7 to 11 cycles. All cDNA molecules were each tagged by a template-switch adaptor with 12 random nucleotides. TCRdb re-analysed the 5' RACE reads in MiXCR, keeping a single row per CDR3 protein. The table shows approximately 1.5 million distinct CDR3 sequences, with almost 35% occurring only once. The receptor was isolated from a woman aged 30 to 39 in good health. The material sequenced was blood.

The CDR3 sequence is CASRRTGSNTGELFF. CDR3 nucleotide sequence: TGTGCCAGCAGGCGGACAGGGAGTAACACCGGGGAGCTGTTTTTT. The chain carries TRBV25-1 and TRBJ2-2; 8 nucleotides line up with TRBD1. The length of the CDR3 is 15 residues. V dropped 6 bases and J dropped 2; count of bases not matched to a gene: 5. Germline V gene data show CDR1 as MGHDK and CDR2 as SYGVNS.